These T cell receptor beta chains were read from a single sample in a study of T cell repertoires in cytomegalovirus infection. Antigen specificity for these receptors is unknown. TCRdb fed the reads into MiXCR, producing one record per CDR3 protein. The sample has 640,000 or so distinct CDR3 sequences, around a third seen once. The specimen was cultured PBMCs, collected from culture after CMV antigen stimulation. Receptors were obtained from a human donor in good health (CMV status not recorded). Some clones in this sample may be carry-over from other donors' samples. Each CDR3 is given with its conserved first and last residue. The D gene is left open where the match is weak. Size is omitted from some rows. Given values are once, few, many or a class for expanded clones.

clone_size j_call v_call d_call cdr3_aa cdr3_nt
many TRBJ1-5 TRBV7-2 TRBD1 CASSQGANNQPQHF TGTGCCAGCAGCCAGGGGGCGAACAATCAGCCCCAGCATTTT
many TRBJ2-5 TRBV7-2 TRBD2 CASSFTSGRPQETQYF TGTGCCAGCAGCTTCACTAGCGGGAGGCCCCAAGAGACCCAGTACTTC
many TRBJ1-1 TRBV7-2 TRBD1 CASRLQGAVNTEAFF TGTGCCAGCAGATTACAGGGGGCGGTGAACACTGAAGCTTTCTTT
once TRBJ2-1 TRBV5-1 - CASSGRAGDEQFF TGCGCCAGCAGCGGGCGGGCGGGCGATGAGCAGTTCTTC
few TRBJ1-6 TRBV20-1 TRBD1 CSASFVPGGNSPLHF TGCAGTGCTAGTTTCGTGCCAGGGGGCAATTCACCCCTCCACTTT
- TRBJ2-7 TRBV7-4 - CASSRVGGFNEQYF TGTGCCAGCAGCCGTGTGGGGGGATTCAACGAGCAGTACTTC
once TRBJ2-3 TRBV11-2 - CASSGTLTDTQYF TGTGCCAGCAGCGGAACCCTCACAGATACGCAGTATTTT
- TRBJ2-1 TRBV2 - CASSVNRDNEQFF TGTGCCAGCAGTGTAAACAGAGACAATGAGCAGTTCTTC
once TRBJ1-4 TRBV7-4 - CASSLARGSDNEKLFF TGTGCCAGCAGCTTAGCCCGGGGATCAGATAATGAAAAACTGTTTTTT
- TRBJ1-2 TRBV28 - CASSFRRRGRLYGYTF TGTGCCAGCAGTTTCCGCCGGCGGGGGCGCCTCTATGGCTACACCTTC
- TRBJ1-1 TRBV3-1 - CASSQDWQGTEAFF TGTGCCAGCAGCCAAGATTGGCAAGGCACTGAAGCTTTCTTT
- TRBJ1-4 TRBV12-3/TRBV12-4 - CASSLNGGGSTNEKLFF TGTGCCAGCAGTTTAAACGGCGGGGGCTCAACTAATGAAAAACTGTTTTTT
- TRBJ1-2 TRBV4-2 TRBD1 CASSQEGQGVDYGYTF TGTGCCAGCAGCCAAGAGGGGCAGGGGGTGGACTATGGCTACACCTTC
many TRBJ2-2 TRBV7-2 TRBD2 CASARSSGGTGELFF TGTGCCAGCGCCAGGAGCAGCGGGGGCACCGGGGAGCTGTTTTTT
many TRBJ2-2 TRBV7-2 - CASSPSPGTGELFF TGTGCCAGCAGCCCCTCCCCGGGAACCGGGGAGCTGTTTTTT
few TRBJ2-2 TRBV6-2/TRBV6-3 - CASSRGRPSTITGELFF TGTGCCAGCAGCAGGGGGAGGCCTTCCACTATCACCGGGGAGCTGTTTTTT
few TRBJ2-1 TRBV5-6 TRBD1 CASSPDREREQFF TGTGCCAGCAGCCCGGACAGGGAACGAGAGCAGTTCTTC
- TRBJ2-1 TRBV23-1 - CASSQSIGTEFF TGCGCCAGCAGTCAATCGATCGGGACCGAGTTCTTC
few TRBJ1-6 TRBV2 - CASSGVIYNSPLHF TGTGCCAGCAGTGGTGTTATCTATAATTCACCCCTCCACTTT
few TRBJ1-5 TRBV12-5 - CASGLGYAPGPQHF TGTGCTAGTGGGTTGGGTTACGCCCCGGGGCCCCAGCATTTT
- TRBJ1-1 TRBV5-4 - CASRRREITEAFF TGTGCCAGCAGGCGCAGGGAGATCACTGAAGCTTTCTTT
- TRBJ1-4 TRBV4-1 TRBD1 CASSRHGGQGKNEKLFF TGCGCCAGCAGCCGCCACGGGGGACAGGGTAAAAATGAAAAACTGTTTTTT
few TRBJ2-1 TRBV7-2 TRBD2 CASSSSGGREQFF TGTGCCAGCAGCTCTAGCGGGGGTCGGGAGCAGTTCTTC
- TRBJ2-1 TRBV2 - CASSEIRVEQFF TGTGCCAGCAGTGAAATCCGGGTCGAGCAGTTCTTC
- TRBJ2-7 TRBV14 - CASSQFQAGFEQYF TGTGCCAGCAGCCAGTTCCAGGCGGGCTTCGAGCAGTACTTC
- TRBJ2-2 TRBV15 TRBD1 CATSGDRGNTGELFF TGTGCCACCAGCGGTGACAGGGGGAACACCGGGGAGCTGTTTTTT
- TRBJ1-4 TRBV7-9 - CASSSTGEGEKLFF TGTGCCAGCAGCTCGACAGGTGAGGGCGAAAAACTGTTTTTT
many TRBJ2-1 TRBV12-3/TRBV12-4 - CASSSRTGYNEQFF TGTGCCAGCAGTTCAAGGACTGGCTACAATGAGCAGTTCTTC
many TRBJ1-5 TRBV7-2 TRBD1 CASSEDRGVISFDQPQHF TGTGCCAGCAGCGAAGACAGGGGGGTTATAAGTTTCGATCAGCCCCAGCATTTT
- TRBJ2-2 TRBV29-1 - CSVAPTQGYTGELFF TGCAGCGTTGCCCCGACACAGGGATACACCGGGGAGCTGTTTTTT
- TRBJ2-5 TRBV2 TRBD2 CASRTSYPQETQYF TGTGCCAGCAGGACTAGCTACCCCCAAGAGACCCAGTACTTC
- TRBJ2-7 TRBV24-1 - CATSAGVIPYEQYF TGTGCCACCAGTGCGGGAGTCATCCCCTACGAGCAGTACTTC
few TRBJ2-2 TRBV19 - CASRSIFHVGNRGELFF TGTGCCAGTAGATCCATTTTCCACGTCGGGAACCGCGGGGAGCTGTTTTTT
many TRBJ1-6 TRBV7-2 TRBD1 CASSRTLTGRSYNSPLHF TGTGCCAGCAGCAGAACTCTGACAGGGCGTTCCTATAATTCACCCCTCCACTTT
few TRBJ1-1 TRBV11-3 - CASSGRSNTEAFF TGTGCCAGCAGCGGCCGGTCGAACACTGAAGCTTTCTTT
many TRBJ1-1 TRBV7-2 TRBD1 CASSPLGGQPDEAFF TGTGCCAGCAGCCCCCTAGGGGGACAGCCCGATGAAGCTTTCTTT
- TRBJ2-3 TRBV20-1 TRBD2 CSAQTSGMRQDTQYF TGCAGTGCTCAGACTAGCGGGATGAGACAAGATACGCAGTATTTT
- TRBJ2-1 TRBV5-1 - CASSLERAPRVF TGCGCCAGCAGCTTGGAAAGGGCCCCTAGGGTCTTC
- TRBJ2-7 TRBV7-9 - CASSLDLQQYF TGTGCCAGCAGCTTAGATCTGCAGCAGTACTTC
- TRBJ2-3 TRBV6-6 TRBD1 CASSETGLDTQYF TGTGCCAGCAGTGAGACAGGGTTGGATACGCAGTATTTT
- TRBJ1-1 TRBV5-6 - CASSLYPTGNTEAFF TGTGCCAGCAGCCTCTACCCGACAGGTAACACTGAAGCTTTCTTT
- TRBJ1-3 TRBV28 TRBD1 CASSKDRDGNTIYF TGTGCCAGCAGCAAAGACAGGGACGGAAACACCATATATTTT
- TRBJ2-7 TRBV28 TRBD1 CATIRDRGQGEQYF TGTGCCACAATCCGGGACAGGGGGCAAGGCGAGCAGTACTTC